These T cell receptor beta chains were read from a single sample in a study of blood T cells in healthy people across ages. TCRdb passed the 5' RACE reads through MiXCR, listing each CDR3 protein once. The sample has 1.2 million to 1.5 million distinct CDR3 sequences, almost 60% seen once. Sequencing input: blood. The receptors were sampled from a man younger than 35 in good health. Both conserved end residues are part of each CDR3. The D gene is left open where the match is weak. Size values are once, few and many counts, or a class for expanded clones, and some rows have none.

>TRBV3-1|NA|16|NA|TRBJ2-1
TGTGCCAGCAGGAAACTGGACGGGAGTGGTATCAATGAGCAGTTCTTC
CASRKLDGSGINEQFF
>TRBV19|NA|16|NA|TRBJ2-3
TGTGCCAGTAGTATACCGGGCTCTCCTGTGTCAGATACGCAGTATTTT
CASSIPGSPVSDTQYF
>TRBV7-2|NA|15|NA|TRBJ1-1
TGTGCCAGCAGCTTAGACCGGGGGGCTGAGACTGAAGCTTTCTTT
CASSLDRGAETEAFF
>TRBV4-3|TRBD2|16|NA|TRBJ2-5
TGCGCCAGCAGCCAAGAGAGCCTAGCGGGGTGGGAGACCCAGTACTTC
CASSQESLAGWETQYF
>TRBV24-1|TRBD2|15|NA|TRBJ2-5
TGTGCCACCAGTCACGGGGAGGGCCACCAAGAGACCCAGTACTTC
CATSHGEGHQETQYF
>TRBV14|TRBD1|18|NA|TRBJ1-1
TGTGCCAGCAGCCAACGTCCCTACAGGGGCGGCCCGGGCACTGAAGCTTTCTTT
CASSQRPYRGGPGTEAFF
>TRBV4-2|NA|19|NA|TRBJ1-1
TGTGCCAGCAGCCAAGAAGGTAGAGGGGCAGGCGGCGGACACACTGAAGCTTTCTTT
CASSQEGRGAGGGHTEAFF
>TRBV5-1|NA|14|once|TRBJ2-7
TGCGCCAGCAGCTTGGGGCAGAAGGACTACGAGCAGTACTTC
CASSLGQKDYEQYF
>TRBV28|NA|16|NA|TRBJ2-3
TGTGCCAGCAGTCACTACCGCGGACCCACCACAGATACGCAGTATTTT
CASSHYRGPTTDTQYF
>TRBV4-2|NA|14|NA|TRBJ2-7
TGTGCCAGCAGCCAAGTGGGGCCCTACTACGAGCAGTACTTC
CASSQVGPYYEQYF
>TRBV6-1|NA|16|NA|TRBJ2-7
TGTGCCAGCAGCGAACTGGGGGGCGGGCCTTCCTACGAGCAGTACTTC
CASSELGGGPSYEQYF
>TRBV20-1|NA|10|NA|TRBJ2-3
TGCAGTAGAGGAACAGATACGCAGTATTTT
CSRGTDTQYF
>TRBV9|NA|15|NA|TRBJ2-3
TGTGCCAGCAGCGCCTTGACTAGTAGCCGAGATAAGCAGTATTTT
CASSALTSSRDKQYF
>TRBV3-1|TRBD2|18|NA|TRBJ2-5
TGTGCCAGCAGCCAACGGGAACTAGCGGGAGTTATTCAAGAGACCCAGTACTTC
CASSQRELAGVIQETQYF
>TRBV4-1|NA|15|NA|TRBJ2-5
TGCGCCAGCAGCCAAGCCTGGGGAGGACAAGGGGCCCAGTACTTC
CASSQAWGGQGAQYF
>TRBV4-1|NA|15|NA|TRBJ2-1
TGCGCCAGCAGGCCGGAGGAGGTCCCTTCCAATGAGCAGTTCTTC
CASRPEEVPSNEQFF
>TRBV19|TRBD1|16|NA|TRBJ2-7
TGTGCCAGTAGTATCCTTCCGGGACAGGGCTCCTACGAGCAGTACTTC
CASSILPGQGSYEQYF
>TRBV20-1|NA|14|NA|TRBJ2-7
TGCAGTGCGTCCCGACTAACGAGCTCCTACGAGCAGTACTTC
CSASRLTSSYEQYF
>TRBV15|NA|14|NA|TRBJ1-1
TGTGCCACCAGCAGAGATCAAGGGCAGGTTGAAGCTTTCTTT
CATSRDQGQVEAFF
>TRBV5-1|NA|14|NA|TRBJ1-1
TGCGCCAGCAGCTCCCCCGACGGGGCAACAGAAGCTTTCTTT
CASSSPDGATEAFF
>TRBV27|TRBD1|13|NA|TRBJ2-1
TGTGCCACCTCGACAGGGGTGTACAATGAGCAGTTCTTC
CATSTGVYNEQFF
>TRBV5-1|TRBD2|13|few|TRBJ2-5
TGCGCCAGCAGCTTCGGACTAGGAGAGACCCAGTACTTC
CASSFGLGETQYF
>TRBV3-1|TRBD2|15|NA|TRBJ2-3
TGTGCCAGCAGCCAAATAGCGGGAAGCACAGATACGCAGTATTTT
CASSQIAGSTDTQYF
>TRBV20-1|TRBD2|18|many|TRBJ2-3
TGCAGTGCTAGTCCCACGATAGCGGGGGCGACTAGCACAGATACGCAGTATTTT
CSASPTIAGATSTDTQYF
>TRBV15|TRBD2|15|NA|TRBJ2-1
TGTGCCACCAGCAAGGGCGGGGGGGCCTCAAATGAGCAGTTCTTC
CATSKGGGASNEQFF
>TRBV4-1|TRBD2|17|NA|TRBJ2-7
TGCGCCAGCAGCCAAGACGGGGAGCGGGAGATGTGGAATGAGCAGTACTTC
CASSQDGEREMWNEQYF
>TRBV20-1|TRBD2|16|NA|TRBJ2-1
TGCAGTACCTCCCCATTGGGACTAGCGGGGGTGAACGAGCAGTTCTTC
CSTSPLGLAGVNEQFF
>TRBV15|NA|14|NA|TRBJ2-5
TGTGCCACCAGCAGAGAGGCCCCCGGGGGCCAGGAGTACTTC
CATSREAPGGQEYF
>TRBV7-9|NA|12|NA|TRBJ2-1
TGTGCCAGCAGCTTAAAGTGGGGTGAGCAGTTCTTC
CASSLKWGEQFF
>TRBV10-3|NA|15|NA|TRBJ1-3
TGTGCCATCCAGGGACACCTACAGAGGGGAAACACCATATATTTT
CAIQGHLQRGNTIYF